This T cell receptor beta chain was profiled in a study of blood T cell repertoires in COVID-19. Study summary: T cells, B-cell-depleted T cells, or PBMCs supplied cDNA or gDNA.

Assay: immunoSEQ multiplex PCR; the TCRdb copy retains only in-frame clones and omits some. The sample records roughly 230,000 clones, more than 65% being singletons. Sequenced: PBMCs or T cells enriched from blood (not recorded which). The clonotype comes from a man aged 50-60 years who had recovered from COVID-19.

The CDR3 is CASSLSASGGAGELFF. The CDR3, as DNA: TGCGCCAGCAGCTTGTCGGCTAGCGGGGGGGCCGGGGAGCTGTTTTTT. The chain employs TRBV5-1 and TRBJ2-2, with 12 bases identical to TRBD2. The J segment lost 6 bases and the V segment lost 1 base, leaving 4 bases of the junction unmatched. Per germline, CDR1 SGHRS and CDR2 YFSETQ. The CDR3 has 16 amino acids.